Following are 16 T cell receptor beta chains from one sample sequenced in a study of blood T cell repertoires in COVID-19. The data were produced by immunoSEQ multiplex PCR, yet TCRdb's version contains in-frame clones alone and is incomplete. Among roughly 70,000 clones listed, approximately 90% were seen once. Sequencing input: peripheral blood. The receptors derive from a woman older than 75 with active COVID-19.

CDR3 sequence: CASTIGGASATNEKLFF. The CDR3, as DNA: TGTGCCAGCACCATTGGAGGGGCCTCGGCAACTAATGAAAAACTGTTTTTT. This chain uses TRBV28 with TRBJ1-4; D is possibly TRBD1 (5 bases). The V gene's germline CDR1 is MDHEN and CDR2 SYDVKM. V was clipped by 7 bases and J by 0 bases, with 18 bases between them. CDR3 length equals 17 residues.

The J gene is TRBJ1-1, the V gene TRBV25-1; D remains unclear. CDR3 length: 12 residues. The germline V gene encodes CDR1 MGHDK and CDR2 SYGVNS. Trimming removed 4 bases from V and 11 bases from J, with 14 bases in between. The CDR3: CASSAAGLGAFF. The CDR3 nucleotides are TGTGCCAGCAGTGCGGCGGGCCTGGGGGCTTTCTTT.

The chain joins TRBV7-8 to TRBJ2-2; maybe TRBD2 (6 bases). The V end was cut by 5 bases, the J end by 4 bases, with 17 bases between. The CDR3 is 16 residues long. Germline CDR1 and CDR2: SGHVS and FQNEAQ. CDR3 residues: CASSPLTSSTTGELFF. DNA for the CDR3: TGTGCCAGCAGCCCCCTTACTAGCTCCACCACCGGGGAGCTGTTTTTT.

The V and J genes are TRBV7-9 and TRBJ1-1; possible D gene TRBD1, 5 bases. V lost 2 bases and J lost 8, with 15 bases in between. This CDR3 is built from 14 residues. In germline, CDR1 is SEHNR, CDR2 FQNEAQ (reference sequence). CDR3 coding DNA: TGTGCCAGCAGCTTACTCGGGGGTACGCGCGAAGCTTTCTTT. Residues: CASSLLGGTREAFF.

The J gene is TRBJ2-3, the V gene TRBV7-9; 7 positions match TRBD2. The trim removed 7 bases at V and 0 bases at J, leaving 4 bases unmatched. Germline V gene lookup returns CDR1 SEHNR and CDR2 FQNEAQ (reference sequence). CDR3 size: 14 residues. The CDR3 region is CASTGLGSTDTQYF. In DNA form, the CDR3 reads TGTGCCAGCACTGGACTAGGTAGCACAGATACGCAGTATTTT. Complete variable domain (other parts from reference TRBV7-9 and TRBJ2-3): DTGVSQNPRHKITKRGQNVTFRCDPISEHNRLYWYRQTLGQGPEFLTYFQNEAQLEKSRLLSDRFSAERPKGSFSTLEIQRTEQGDSAMYLCASTGLGSTDTQYFGPGTRLTVL.

This clone was observed a few times. This rearrangement joins TRBV5-4 to TRBJ2-7; tentative D call: TRBD2 (6 bases). The CDR3 runs to 13 residues. The germline V gene has CDR1 SGHNT and CDR2 YYREEE (reference sequence). V was clipped by 3 bases and J by 4 bases, with 11 bases between them. The CDR3 sequence is CASSSGRTYEQYF. DNA for the CDR3: TGTGCCAGCAGCTCCGGGAGAACTTACGAGCAGTACTTC.

The genes are TRBV5-6 and TRBJ2-7; TRBD1 aligns across 9 bases. Germline loops: CDR1 SGHDT, CDR2 YYEEEE. The CDR3 covers 15 residues. The trim removed 4 bases at V and 3 bases at J, leaving 8 bases unmatched. The DNA for the CDR3 is TGTGCCAGCAGCCCAGGGACAGGGCCCTTCTACGAGCAGTACTTC. Translated: CASSPGTGPFYEQYF.

The chain couples TRBV18 to TRBJ2-5, with TRBD2 as a possible D gene (5 bases). V dropped 2 bases and J dropped 0 bases, with 13 bases sitting between them. The germline V gene encodes CDR1 KGHSH and CDR2 LQKENI. The CDR3 consists of 16 residues. The CDR3 region is CASSPGGAGYQETQYF. CDR3 sequence (DNA): TGTGCCAGCTCACCAGGAGGCGCCGGGTACCAAGAGACCCAGTACTTC.

The rearrangement links TRBV7-2 to TRBJ2-1, with 8 bases fitting TRBD2. The CDR3 length is 12 residues. Germline-derived CDR1 and CDR2 are SGHTA and FQGNSA. Unmatched junction bases numbered 6, after V lost 7 bases and J lost 10 bases. The CDR3 DNA reads as TGTGCCAGCATCGGACTAGCTGGGGAGCAGTTCTTC. Translation: CASIGLAGEQFF.

The gene calls are TRBV27 and TRBJ2-5; D not certain. Between the trimmed V and J ends, which lost 6 bases and 4 bases, there was a span of 12 bases. The CDR3 extends over 13 amino acids. Looked up from germline, CDR1 is MNHEY and CDR2 is SMNVEV (reference sequence). This CDR3 reads CASSFFAGETQYF. The CDR3 DNA sequence: TGTGCCAGCAGCTTCTTTGCAGGAGAGACCCAGTACTTC.

The chain links TRBV11-3 to TRBJ2-1; D is unresolved. This CDR3 is built from 13 residues. Germline CDR1 reads SGHNT; CDR2 reads YENEEA. V was pared by 1 base and J by 5 bases, with 6 bases between. CDR3 protein: CASSLAVDNEQFF. DNA of the CDR3: TGTGCCAGCAGCTTAGCGGTAGACAATGAGCAGTTCTTC.

A few counts support this clone. CDR3 sequence: CASSLEGRETYEQYF. CDR3 bases: TGCGCCAGCAGCTTGGAGGGCCGGGAAACCTACGAGCAGTACTTC. V gene TRBV5-1 combines with J gene TRBJ2-7, with D possibly matching TRBD2 (5 bases). V was shortened by 0 bases and J by 2 bases, with 12 bases between the two germline ends. The CDR3 contains 15 residues. Germline V lookup: CDR1 SGHRS, CDR2 YFSETQ.

The chain joins TRBV2 to TRBJ2-3, with 10 bases that match TRBD1. This CDR3 region has 15 residues. V gave up 6 bases and J gave up 1 base; unmatched junction bases: 4. In germline, CDR1 is SNHLY, CDR2 FYNNEI. The CDR3 spells CASRGQGLGTDTQYF. The CDR3 nucleotides are TGTGCCAGCAGGGGACAGGGGCTAGGCACAGATACGCAGTATTTT.

The chain carries TRBV11-2 and TRBJ2-2; 14 bases map to TRBD2. With 5 bases clipped from V and 2 bases from J, the junction kept 10 bases outside the gene matches. The V gene's germline CDR1 is SGHAT and CDR2 FQNNGV. This CDR3 spans 19 amino acids. The CDR3 DNA follows: TGTGCCAGCAGCCCGGGGACTAGCGGGAGTGACCTCAACACCGGGGAGCTGTTTTTT. This encodes CASSPGTSGSDLNTGELFF.

V gene TRBV6-1 combines with J gene TRBJ2-7; unclear D gene. V lost 5 bases to trimming and J lost 3 bases, with 11 bases between them. Germline CDR1 is MNHNS and CDR2 is SASEGT. The CDR3 covers 13 residues. CDR3 in DNA: TGTGCCAGCAGTTATATAGCCGACTACGAGCAGTACTTC. This gives the protein CASSYIADYEQYF.

The chain carries TRBV14 and TRBJ1-4, with 7 positions matching TRBD1. The CDR3 length is 16 residues. V lost 0 bases and J lost 4; bases outside the gene matches: 5. Germline CDR1 is SGHDN and CDR2 is FVKESK. As DNA, the CDR3 is TGTGCCAGCAGCCAAGAGGGACAGACAAGTAATGAAAAACTGTTTTTT. This translates into CASSQEGQTSNEKLFF. Full variable domain (outside the CDR3, taken from reference TRBV14 and TRBJ1-4): EAGVTQFPSHSVIEKGQTVTLRCDPISGHDNLYWYRRVMGKEIKFLLHFVKESKQDESGMPNNRFLAERTGGTYSTLKVQPAELEDSGVYFCASSQEGQTSNEKLFFGSGTQLSVL.